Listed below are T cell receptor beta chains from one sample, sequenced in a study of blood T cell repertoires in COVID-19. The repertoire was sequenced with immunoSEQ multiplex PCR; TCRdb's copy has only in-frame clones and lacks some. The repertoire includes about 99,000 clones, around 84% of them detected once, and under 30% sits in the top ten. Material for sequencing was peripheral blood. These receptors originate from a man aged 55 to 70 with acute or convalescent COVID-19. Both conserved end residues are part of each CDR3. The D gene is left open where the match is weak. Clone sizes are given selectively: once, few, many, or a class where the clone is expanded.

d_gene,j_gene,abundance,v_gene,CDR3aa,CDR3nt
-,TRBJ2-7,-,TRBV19,CASSRRDTSYEQYF,TGTGCCAGTAGTCGCCGGGACACATCCTACGAGCAGTACTTC
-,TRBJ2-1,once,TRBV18,CASSPPTGLKFF,TGTGCCAGCTCACCACCTACTGGTTTGAAGTTCTTC
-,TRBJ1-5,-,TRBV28,CAARGGTRYQPQHF,TGTGCCGCTAGGGGGGGAACACGCTATCAGCCCCAGCATTTT
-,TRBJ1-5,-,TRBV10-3,CAISGGADQPQHF,TGTGCCATCAGTGGGGGCGCGGATCAGCCCCAGCATTTT
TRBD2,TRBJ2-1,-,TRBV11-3,CASSLAREGEQFF,TGTGCCAGCAGCTTAGCCCGGGAGGGGGAGCAGTTCTTC
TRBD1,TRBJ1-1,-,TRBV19,CASSTWTGGINAEAFF,TGTGCCAGTAGTACCTGGACAGGGGGCATTAACGCTGAAGCTTTCTTT
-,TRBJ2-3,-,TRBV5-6,CASSMPRASDTQYF,TGTGCCAGCAGTATGCCCCGAGCCTCAGATACGCAGTATTTT
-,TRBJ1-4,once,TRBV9,CASSGTGRPNEKLFF,TGTGCCAGCAGCGGTACAGGGCGCCCTAATGAAAAACTGTTTTTT
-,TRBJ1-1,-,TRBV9,CASSVAPGWDEAFF,TGTGCCAGCAGCGTAGCTCCGGGGTGGGATGAAGCTTTCTTT
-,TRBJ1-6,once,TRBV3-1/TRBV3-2,CASSQDAEPGASPLHF,TGTGCCAGCAGCCAAGACGCCGAACCCGGAGCTTCACCCCTCCACTTT
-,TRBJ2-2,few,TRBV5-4,CASTPEGVTGELFF,TGTGCCAGCACGCCCGAAGGAGTCACCGGGGAGCTGTTTTTT
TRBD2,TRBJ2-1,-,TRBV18,CASSPLGGRGDNEQFF,TGTGCCAGCTCACCCCTAGGAGGGAGGGGCGACAATGAGCAGTTCTTC
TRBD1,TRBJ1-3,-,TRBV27,CASSLLGQGSGNTIYF,TGTGCCAGCAGTTTACTGGGACAGGGCTCTGGAAACACCATATATTTT
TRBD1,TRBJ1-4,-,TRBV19,CASSIGTGGNEKLFF,TGTGCCAGTAGTATCGGGACAGGGGGGAATGAAAAACTGTTTTTT
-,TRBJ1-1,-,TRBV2,CASRRGDPYTEAFF,TGTGCCAGCAGGCGGGGGGACCCCTACACTGAAGCTTTCTTT
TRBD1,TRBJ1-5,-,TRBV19,CASSETGGSQPQHF,TGTGCCAGTAGTGAGACAGGGGGCAGTCAGCCCCAGCATTTT
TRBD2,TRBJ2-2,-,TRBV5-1,CASSLREGGGELFF,TGCGCCAGCAGCTTGCGGGAGGGCGGCGGGGAGCTGTTTTTT
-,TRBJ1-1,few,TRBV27,CASSQPLSGVRGTEAFF,TGTGCCAGCAGTCAACCCCTCAGCGGGGTGCGGGGGACTGAAGCTTTCTTT
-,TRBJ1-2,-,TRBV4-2,CASSPGTNYGYTF,TGTGCCAGCAGCCCCGGGACAAACTATGGCTACACCTTC
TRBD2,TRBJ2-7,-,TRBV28,CASRSGGGEAYEQYF,TGTGCCAGCAGATCCGGCGGGGGGGAGGCCTACGAGCAGTACTTC
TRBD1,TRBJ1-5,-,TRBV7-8,CASGPRGQGYQPQHF,TGTGCCAGCGGCCCCAGGGGACAGGGTTACCAGCCCCAGCATTTT
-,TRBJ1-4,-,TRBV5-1,CASSLGSRVVEKLFF,TGCGCCAGCAGCTTGGGGAGCAGGGTGGTGGAAAAACTGTTTTTT
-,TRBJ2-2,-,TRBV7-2,CASSLPLESGELFF,TGTGCCAGCAGCTTGCCACTAGAATCCGGGGAGCTGTTTTTT
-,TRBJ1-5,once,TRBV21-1,CASSKAGTVRQPQHF,TGTGCCAGCAGCAAAGCGGGCACAGTTCGGCAGCCCCAGCATTTT
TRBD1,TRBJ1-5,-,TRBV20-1,CSASPRQGTSAQHF,TGCAGTGCTAGTCCGAGACAGGGAACATCAGCCCAGCATTTT
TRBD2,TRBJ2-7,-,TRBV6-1,CASSESSGWFIMEQYF,TGTGCCAGCAGTGAAAGTAGCGGGTGGTTTATCATGGAGCAGTACTTC
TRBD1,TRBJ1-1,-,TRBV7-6,CASSDRAGAFF,TGTGCCAGCAGCGACAGGGCTGGAGCTTTCTTT
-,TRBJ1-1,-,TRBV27,CASRYKPGVGAEAFF,TGTGCCAGCAGGTATAAACCCGGAGTCGGGGCTGAAGCTTTCTTT
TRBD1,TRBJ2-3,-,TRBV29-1,CSVGALGTAGYTQYF,TGCAGCGTTGGAGCTCTTGGGACAGCCGGGTATACGCAGTATTTT
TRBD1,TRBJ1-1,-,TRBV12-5,CASGLVGRQGEAFF,TGTGCTAGTGGTTTGGTAGGGAGACAGGGTGAAGCTTTCTTT
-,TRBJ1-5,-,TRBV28,CASSPSRGYQPQHF,TGTGCCAGCAGCCCGAGTAGGGGGTATCAGCCCCAGCATTTT
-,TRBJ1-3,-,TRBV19,CASNTVDSGNTIYF,TGTGCCAGTAATACGGTCGACTCTGGAAACACCATATATTTT
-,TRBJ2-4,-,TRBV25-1,CASSEPRQGGNIQYF,TGTGCCAGCAGTGAACCCCGGCAGGGGGGAAACATTCAGTACTTC
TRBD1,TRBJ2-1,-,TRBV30,CAWSQGAPKPNEQFF,TGTGCCTGGAGCCAGGGGGCCCCGAAACCGAATGAGCAGTTCTTC
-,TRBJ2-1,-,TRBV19,CASSLTGNEQFF,TGTGCCAGTAGCCTGACTGGCAATGAGCAGTTCTTC
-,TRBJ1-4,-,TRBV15,CATSRDLLGSRVEKLFF,TGTGCCACCAGCAGAGATCTGTTAGGGAGTCGGGTTGAAAAACTGTTTTTT
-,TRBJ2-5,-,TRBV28,CASRYLGQQETQYF,TGTGCCAGCAGGTACCTAGGACAGCAAGAGACCCAGTACTTC